These T cell receptor beta chains were read from a single sample in a study of T-cell reconstitution after alpha-beta-depleted transplantation in children. TCRdb re-analysed the PCR reads in MiXCR, keeping a single row per CDR3 protein. The sample has about 590,000 distinct CDR3 sequences; over 10% are singletons. The sample in question was PBMCs, mostly from graft donor cells, obtained 360 days after TCRalphabeta/CD19-depleted stem cell transplant. These receptors originate from a male patient under 18 who had a stem cell transplant for acute myeloid leukemia, so the T cells may come from the graft donor. Both conserved end residues are part of each CDR3. D genes are given only for firm matches. Expanded clones are given a class, and other clones once, few, many or no size at all.

size: few
J: TRBJ2-2
D: -
V: TRBV25-1
CDR3: CASSFAGIGELFF
DNA: TGTGCCAGCAGTTTTGCGGGAATCGGGGAGCTGTTTTTT

size: -
J: TRBJ1-3
D: TRBD1
V: TRBV12-3/TRBV12-4
CDR3: CASSLVRTGPGNTIYF
DNA: TGTGCCAGCAGTTTAGTCAGGACAGGGCCTGGAAACACCATATATTTT

size: many
J: TRBJ1-5
D: TRBD1
V: TRBV12-3/TRBV12-4
CDR3: CASSSDRAGPQHF
DNA: TGTGCCAGCAGTTCGGACAGGGCAGGACCCCAGCATTTT

size: many
J: TRBJ2-4
D: -
V: TRBV15
CDR3: CATSREVRKPENIQYF
DNA: TGTGCCACCAGCAGAGAGGTCCGAAAACCAGAAAACATTCAGTACTTC

size: -
J: TRBJ1-5
D: -
V: TRBV3-1
CDR3: CASSQESFRPQHF
DNA: TGTGCCAGCAGCCAAGAGAGTTTTCGGCCCCAGCATTTT

size: many
J: TRBJ2-7
D: TRBD1
V: TRBV29-1
CDR3: CSVEEDRAYEQYF
DNA: TGCAGCGTTGAAGAGGACAGGGCCTACGAGCAGTACTTC

size: many
J: TRBJ2-3
D: TRBD2
V: TRBV7-2
CDR3: CASSLAGSSGPTDTQYF
DNA: TGTGCCAGCAGCTTAGCAGGGTCTAGCGGACCCACAGATACGCAGTATTTT

size: few
J: TRBJ2-1
D: TRBD2
V: TRBV6-2/TRBV6-3
CDR3: CASSRTTSGPYNEQFF
DNA: TGTGCCAGCAGCCGTACTACTAGCGGTCCCTACAATGAGCAGTTCTTC

size: -
J: TRBJ2-1
D: -
V: TRBV4-3
CDR3: CASSQAHGGTSPYNEQFF
DNA: TGCGCCAGCAGCCAAGCTCACGGTGGTACTAGCCCCTACAATGAGCAGTTCTTC

size: few
J: TRBJ2-7
D: -
V: TRBV20-1
CDR3: CSASNGGALLF
DNA: TGCAGTGCTAGCAACGGGGGAGCCTTACTCTTC

size: -
J: TRBJ1-4
D: -
V: TRBV25-1
CDR3: CASSEGEKLFF
DNA: TGTGCCAGCAGTGAAGGAGAAAAACTGTTTTTT

size: -
J: TRBJ2-7
D: -
V: TRBV4-3
CDR3: CASSQEAGPFYEQYF
DNA: TGCGCCAGCAGCCAAGAGGCGGGACCCTTCTACGAGCAGTACTTC

size: -
J: TRBJ2-1
D: -
V: TRBV5-1
CDR3: CASSSKVSYNEQFF
DNA: TGCGCCAGCAGCTCAAAGGTTTCCTACAATGAGCAGTTCTTC

size: many
J: TRBJ1-1
D: -
V: TRBV5-1
CDR3: CASSLVDRAEAFF
DNA: TGCGCCAGCAGCTTGGTCGACAGAGCTGAAGCTTTCTTT

size: -
J: TRBJ2-1
D: TRBD2
V: TRBV29-1
CDR3: CSVGILAAHNEQFF
DNA: TGCAGCGTTGGCATTCTAGCGGCACACAATGAGCAGTTCTTC

size: few
J: TRBJ2-7
D: -
V: TRBV10-3
CDR3: CASSKAEIPYEQYF
DNA: TGTGCCTCATCAAAGGCAGAGATTCCCTACGAGCAGTACTTC

size: few
J: TRBJ2-1
D: TRBD2
V: TRBV12-3/TRBV12-4
CDR3: CASRSRREGRGGEQFF
DNA: TGTGCCAGCCGTTCCCGGCGGGAGGGCCGGGGAGGTGAGCAGTTCTTC

size: few
J: TRBJ2-2
D: -
V: TRBV27
CDR3: CASSFYIPGELFF
DNA: TGTGCCAGCAGTTTCTATATTCCCGGGGAGCTGTTTTTT

size: few
J: TRBJ2-7
D: TRBD2
V: TRBV20-1
CDR3: CSARVPAGVSYEQYF
DNA: TGCAGTGCTAGAGTTCCTGCGGGGGTCTCCTACGAGCAGTACTTC

size: few
J: TRBJ2-2
D: TRBD2
V: TRBV12-3/TRBV12-4
CDR3: CASWGLLAAGELFF
DNA: TGTGCCAGTTGGGGGTTACTAGCGGCCGGGGAGCTGTTTTTT

size: -
J: TRBJ2-7
D: TRBD1
V: TRBV7-2
CDR3: CASSWGDRPPNEQYF
DNA: TGTGCCAGCAGCTGGGGGGACAGGCCCCCCAACGAGCAGTACTTC

size: few
J: TRBJ2-1
D: TRBD2
V: TRBV5-4
CDR3: CASSLPLAGGSVFYNEQFF
DNA: TGTGCCAGCAGCTTGCCACTAGCGGGAGGGTCAGTATTCTACAATGAGCAGTTCTTC

size: many
J: TRBJ2-5
D: -
V: TRBV7-3
CDR3: CASSLSGYQETQYF
DNA: TGTGCCAGCAGCTTATCCGGGTACCAAGAGACCCAGTACTTC

size: few
J: TRBJ1-2
D: -
V: TRBV12-3/TRBV12-4
CDR3: CASSRTQGWGYTF
DNA: TGTGCCAGCAGCCGCACGCAGGGCTGGGGCTACACCTTC

size: -
J: TRBJ2-6
D: -
V: TRBV11-2
CDR3: CASSLVDPAEAGLTGANVLTF
DNA: TGTGCCAGCAGCTTAGTTGATCCCGCGGAGGCAGGTTTAACTGGGGCCAACGTCCTGACTTTC

size: few
J: TRBJ2-7
D: TRBD2
V: TRBV29-1
CDR3: CSVEDPLAGGYEQYF
DNA: TGCAGCGTTGAAGATCCACTAGCGGGGGGATACGAGCAGTACTTC

size: many
J: TRBJ2-1
D: TRBD2
V: TRBV29-1
CDR3: CSVHLGTSGKDEQFF
DNA: TGCAGCGTCCACCTAGGAACTAGCGGGAAGGATGAGCAGTTCTTC

size: few
J: TRBJ2-1
D: TRBD2
V: TRBV4-3
CDR3: CASSSLASGSNEQFF
DNA: TGCGCCAGCAGCTCCTTGGCCAGCGGGAGTAATGAGCAGTTCTTC

size: many
J: TRBJ1-2
D: -
V: TRBV29-1
CDR3: CSVTQGNYGYTF
DNA: TGCAGCGTCACCCAGGGGAACTATGGCTACACCTTC

size: few
J: TRBJ2-3
D: -
V: TRBV4-3
CDR3: CASSQDVKVGRESTDTQYF
DNA: TGCGCCAGCAGCCAAGATGTTAAGGTGGGGCGGGAAAGCACAGATACGCAGTATTTT

size: many
J: TRBJ2-1
D: -
V: TRBV25-1
CDR3: CASSNRQFTLSYNEQFF
DNA: TGTGCCAGCAGCAACAGACAGTTTACCCTTTCCTACAATGAACAGTTCTTC

size: many
J: TRBJ2-3
D: -
V: TRBV10-3
CDR3: CAISSGTTDTQYF
DNA: TGTGCCATCAGTTCCGGGACCACAGATACGCAGTATTTT

size: -
J: TRBJ2-1
D: -
V: TRBV7-6
CDR3: CASSFHLALKVRGEQFF
DNA: TGTGCCAGCAGCTTCCACTTAGCGTTAAAGGTTCGCGGTGAGCAGTTCTTC

size: few
J: TRBJ2-7
D: TRBD1
V: TRBV6-1
CDR3: CASSQGQGVHEQYF
DNA: TGTGCCAGCAGTCAAGGACAGGGGGTCCACGAGCAGTACTTC